Each of the 25 T cell receptor beta chains below was sequenced from the same sample in a study of blood T cell repertoires in COVID-19. The table came from immunoSEQ multiplex PCR; TCRdb's copy has only in-frame clones and leaves some out. This table has roughly 260,000 clones, approximately 90% appearing once. Sequenced sample: peripheral blood. The receptors were gathered from a woman aged 35 to 49 with acute or convalescent COVID-19.

This sequence joins TRBV27 and TRBJ1-2, with 9 bases aligning to TRBD1. Trimming removed 2 bases from V and 6 bases from J; junction bases left unmatched: 16. The CDR3 loop spans 18 amino acids. Looked up from germline, CDR1 is MNHEY and CDR2 is SMNVEV (reference sequence). CDR3 region: CASSLTSGTGTYADGYTF. Written as DNA, the CDR3 is TGTGCCAGCAGTTTAACGTCCGGGACAGGGACTTATGCGGATGGCTACACCTTC.

The rearrangement links TRBV3-1 (or the pseudogene TRBV3-2) to TRBJ1-5; D remains ambiguous. The CDR3 consists of 17 residues. V was cut by 5 bases and J by 0 bases, with 17 bases left in between. Germline CDR1 reads LGHDT; CDR2 reads YNNKEL (reference sequence). CDR3 DNA: TGTGCCAGCAGCTACTCCGGCCAGGCCTATAGCAATCAGCCCCAGCATTTT. It is translated as CASSYSGQAYSNQPQHF.

This clone has a single count. A read error may account for a junction end that differs from germline. The same CDR3 arises from other DNA sequences in this sample as well. The chain links TRBV2 to TRBJ2-5; TRBD1 agrees at 7 bases. Per germline, CDR1 SNHLY and CDR2 FYNNEI. The CDR3 is 14 amino acids. The CDR3 loop is CASSEYDRAETQYF. As DNA, the CDR3 is TGTGCTAGCAGTGAATACGACAGGGCAGAGACCCAGTACTTC.

This clone was counted a few times. V is TRBV3-1 (or the pseudogene TRBV3-2) and J is TRBJ1-1; 8 bases line up with TRBD1. The CDR3 has 15 amino acids. The trim removed 1 base at V and 1 base at J, leaving 2 bases unmatched. Germline loops: CDR1 LGHDT, CDR2 YNNKEL (reference sequence). The CDR3 DNA reads TGTGCCAGCAGCCAAGGACAGGGGCCGAACACTGAAGCTTTCTTT. It translates to CASSQGQGPNTEAFF.

CDR3: CASSPTVVTNEKLFF. The CDR3 DNA reads TGTGCCAGCTCACCAACGGTTGTAACTAATGAAAAACTGTTTTTT. The chain joins TRBV18 to TRBJ1-4; the D is unclear. V dropped 2 bases and J dropped 1 base, with 8 bases sitting between them. The CDR3 length is 15 residues. Germline-derived CDR1 and CDR2 are KGHSH and LQKENI.

The chain employs TRBV19 and TRBJ2-3; D unresolved. V gave up 5 bases and J gave up 3 bases, with 9 bases separating them. The germline CDR1 and CDR2 sequences are LNHDA and SQIVND (reference sequence). The CDR3 has 13 amino acids. CDR3 residues: CASSWPSTDTQYF. The CDR3 DNA follows: TGTGCCAGTAGTTGGCCGTCGACAGATACGCAGTATTTT.

The genes are TRBV5-8 and TRBJ1-3, with D unresolved. Trimming left V 3 bases short and J 4 bases short, with 8 bases between. The CDR3 consists of 13 residues. From germline, CDR1 is SGHTS and CDR2 YDEGEE. CDR3 DNA: TGTGCCAGCAGCTCCCGGAGGGGAAACACCATATATTTT. Protein product: CASSSRRGNTIYF.

This clone has just one count. The rearrangement uses TRBV19 and TRBJ2-2; TRBD1 aligns across 10 bases. This CDR3 comprises 16 residues. Germline V gives CDR1 LNHDA, CDR2 SQIVND (reference sequence). J gave up 3 bases and V 5 bases, and 6 bases lay outside the gene matches. The CDR3: CASSLRTGGYTGELFF. The CDR3, as DNA: TGTGCCAGTAGTTTACGGACAGGGGGGTACACCGGGGAGCTGTTTTTT.

The V gene is TRBV6-6, the J gene TRBJ1-5; 7 bases are shared with TRBD1. Germline V gene lookup returns CDR1 MNHNY and CDR2 SVGAGI (reference sequence). This CDR3 contains 15 residues. The V gene end was trimmed by 0 bases and the J gene end by 5 bases; junction bases not matched to a gene: 4. CDR3 amino acids: CASSYSSTGDQPQHF. CDR3 nucleotides: TGTGCCAGCAGTTACTCGAGTACAGGGGATCAGCCCCAGCATTTT.

The gene calls are TRBV2 and TRBJ1-5, with unresolved D. The CDR3 loop spans 14 amino acids. Trimming left V 4 bases short and J 2 bases short, with 9 bases between. Germline values: CDR1 SNHLY, CDR2 FYNNEI. The CDR3 spells CASSANLGNQPQHF. DNA for the CDR3: TGTGCCAGCAGTGCGAACTTGGGCAATCAGCCCCAGCATTTT.

The chain employs TRBV28 and TRBJ1-2; no clear D gene. The CDR3 extends over 14 amino acids. Deletions cut 7 bases from V and 5 bases from J, with 17 bases between. CDR1 and CDR2 (germline): MDHEN, SYDVKM. In DNA form, the CDR3 reads TGTGCCAGCATCCGAAATGGAGATCGGTATGGCTACACCTTC. Protein product: CASIRNGDRYGYTF.

The chain employs TRBV30 and TRBJ1-2; tentative D call: TRBD1 (5 bases). V was cut by 4 bases and J by 3 bases, with 18 bases left in between. This CDR3 comprises 15 residues. Germline V gives CDR1 GTSNPN, CDR2 SVGIG (reference sequence). The DNA for the CDR3 is TGTGCCTGGAACCCGTGGCCAGGGAGGGACTATGGCTACACCTTC. Residues: CAWNPWPGRDYGYTF. Complete variable domain (other parts from reference TRBV30 and TRBJ1-2): SQTIHQWPATLVQPVGSPLSLECTVEGTSNPNLYWYRQAAGRGLQLLFYSVGIGQISSEVPQNLSASRPQDRQFILSSKKLLLSDSGFYLCAWNPWPGRDYGYTFGSGTRLTVV.

The rearrangement uses TRBV4-1 and TRBJ1-2; possible D gene TRBD1, 5 bases. Trimming left V 4 bases short and J 0 bases short, with 15 bases between. Germline CDR1 is MGHRA and CDR2 is YSYEKL. This CDR3 has 16 residues. CDR3 DNA: TGCGCCAGCAGCCCGGGAGGGGCAGGAGCTAACTATGGCTACACCTTC. Amino acid sequence: CASSPGGAGANYGYTF.

The chain is built from TRBV9 and TRBJ1-1; TRBD1 aligns across 9 bases. Trimming at V came to 0 bases and at J to 4 bases, leaving 16 bases not matched to a gene. The germline gives CDR1 SGDLS, CDR2 YYNGEE. This CDR3 contains 19 residues. DNA for the CDR3: TGTGCCAGCAGCGTAGGCCTTCCGGGACAGGGCACTTGGGTCACTGAAGCTTTCTTT. Protein: CASSVGLPGQGTWVTEAFF.

This chain connects TRBV7-3 to TRBJ1-1; D call uncertain. The length of the CDR3 is 15 residues. The V gene's germline CDR1 is SGHTA and CDR2 FQGTGA. V was shortened by 2 bases and J by 1 base, with 11 bases between the two germline ends. The CDR3 protein is CASSLSGAGNTEAFF. CDR3 nucleotides: TGTGCCAGCAGCTTATCCGGCGCGGGGAACACTGAAGCTTTCTTT.

The CDR3: CASSLTGGFADTQYF. CDR3 DNA: TGTGCCAGCAGCCTGACAGGGGGGTTCGCAGATACGCAGTATTTT. The chain carries TRBV14 and TRBJ2-3, with 9 bases aligning to TRBD1. This CDR3 is 15 amino acids long. CDR1 and CDR2 (germline): SGHDN, FVKESK. The V segment lost 4 bases and the J segment 4 bases; nucleotides outside the gene matches: 6. The variable domain in full, with the rest retrieved from reference TRBV14 and TRBJ2-3, is EAGVTQFPSHSVIEKGQTVTLRCDPISGHDNLYWYRRVMGKEIKFLLHFVKESKQDESGMPNNRFLAERTGGTYSTLKVQPAELEDSGVYFCASSLTGGFADTQYFGPGTRLTVL.

The chain combines TRBV27 with TRBJ1-2; 12 positions agree with TRBD1. The CDR3 covers 21 residues. The V segment lost 0 bases and the J segment 3 bases; nucleotides outside the gene matches: 17. Germline loops: CDR1 MNHEY, CDR2 SMNVEV (reference sequence). The CDR3 DNA reads TGTGCCAGCAGTTTATCCCAAGACCGCCGGGACAGGGGGCTTATCGACTATGGCTACACCTTC. Its translation is CASSLSQDRRDRGLIDYGYTF.

The genes are TRBV6-5 and TRBJ1-2; no clear D gene. The CDR3 is 11 residues long. Germline CDR1 and CDR2: MNHEY and SVGAGI. V was clipped by 4 bases and J by 2 bases, with 2 bases between them. The CDR3 sequence is CASSSNYGYTF. The CDR3 DNA is TGTGCCAGCAGTTCAAACTATGGCTACACCTTC.

This rearrangement joins TRBV14 to TRBJ1-2; 8 bases align to TRBD1. V gave up 0 bases and J gave up 6 bases; unmatched junction bases: 6. The germline V gene encodes CDR1 SGHDN and CDR2 FVKESK. This CDR3 has 15 residues. The CDR3 nucleotides are TGTGCCAGCAGCCAAGATCCCAGGGGGCGGGATGGCTACACCTTC. Encoded protein: CASSQDPRGRDGYTF.

This chain links TRBV5-5 with TRBJ1-1, with D perhaps matching TRBD1 (6 bases). Germline V lookup: CDR1 SGHKS, CDR2 YYEKEE (reference sequence). The CDR3 spans 16 residues. The germline V and J ends were trimmed by 0 bases and 0 bases, with 12 bases remaining between them. CDR3 bases: TGTGCCAGCAGCTTGGTAAGACAGGCCATGAACACTGAAGCTTTCTTT. Residues: CASSLVRQAMNTEAFF.

The V call is TRBV2, the J call TRBJ1-2, with a tentative D call TRBD1 (5 bases). The V gene's germline CDR1 is SNHLY and CDR2 FYNNEI. Trimming shortened V by 0 bases and J by 6 bases, and 14 bases separated the two germline ends. This CDR3 has 15 residues. CDR3 in amino acids: CASSEALTAYHGYTF. CDR3 DNA: TGTGCCAGCAGTGAAGCGTTGACAGCCTACCATGGCTACACCTTC.

The V and J genes are TRBV24-1 and TRBJ2-2; 9 positions match TRBD2. Germline V gene sequence: CDR1 KGHDR, CDR2 SFDVKD. CDR3 length: 18 amino acids. V gave up 2 bases and J gave up 4 bases; unmatched junction bases: 10. This CDR3 is CATSDWGGGLALTGELFF. In DNA form, the CDR3 reads TGTGCCACCAGTGATTGGGGCGGCGGACTAGCGCTCACCGGGGAGCTGTTTTTT.

The chain uses TRBV4-2 and TRBJ2-1; D may be TRBD2 (6 bases). Germline V gene data show CDR1 as LGHNA and CDR2 as YNFKEQ. Trimming shortened V by 0 bases and J by 0 bases, and 18 bases separated the two germline ends. CDR3 length: 19 amino acids. The chain's CDR3 is CASSQDSSAGLSSYNEQFF. The CDR3 DNA reads TGTGCCAGCAGCCAAGATAGTTCAGCGGGCCTTAGCTCCTACAATGAGCAGTTCTTC.

The rearrangement links TRBV24-1 to TRBJ2-5; 9 bases match TRBD1. CDR1 and CDR2 (germline): KGHDR, SFDVKD. This CDR3 spans 13 amino acids. Trimming took 7 bases from V and 3 from J; bases not matched to a gene: 2. The CDR3 sequence is CATSRTGEETQYF. In DNA form, the CDR3 reads TGTGCCACCAGCCGGACAGGGGAAGAGACCCAGTACTTC.

This clone was seen a few times. The chain links TRBV24-1 to TRBJ1-6, with 7 nucleotides matching TRBD1. Germline V lookup: CDR1 KGHDR, CDR2 SFDVKD. CDR3 length equals 15 residues. V lost 7 bases and J lost 6; bases outside the gene matches: 8. CDR3 sequence reads: CATSPRWDSNSPLHF. In nucleotides, the CDR3 is TGTGCCACCAGCCCTCGCTGGGACAGTAATTCACCCCTCCACTTT.